The 11 T cell receptor beta chains given below trace back to one sample, sequenced in a study of shared clonotypes between healthy human individuals. The protocol was immunoSEQ multiplex PCR, while the TCRdb copy is restricted to in-frame clones and leaves out a portion. The table has over 2 million clones, 85% to 95% seen once. Specimen: naive CD4+ T cells sorted from blood. Stated subset: CD45RA+ positively selected. The receptors were gathered from a man between 18 and 29 years old in good health.

The chain has TRBV6-1 and TRBJ1-2; D gene unclear. Trimming left V 6 bases short and J 0 bases short, with 8 bases between. The length of the CDR3 is 13 residues. Germline CDR1 MNHNS, CDR2 SASEGT. The CDR3 loop reads CASSRSTNYGYTF. CDR3 bases: TGTGCCAGCAGCCGAAGCACTAACTATGGCTACACCTTC.

V is TRBV6-5 and J is TRBJ1-2, with a possible D match to TRBD1 (5 bases). Per the germline V gene, CDR1 is MNHEY and CDR2 is SVGAGI. CDR3 size: 13 residues. Trimming shortened V by 5 bases and J by 8 bases, and 15 bases separated the two germline ends. The CDR3 loop is CASSPQGGVGYTF. CDR3 coding DNA: TGTGCCAGCAGTCCCCAGGGTGGAGTCGGCTACACCTTC.

CDR3 in DNA: TGCGCCAGCAGTGGACTAGCGGGGGGAGACAACACCGGGGAGCTGTTTTTT. Translated: CASSGLAGGDNTGELFF. This chain links TRBV10-1 with TRBJ2-2; 13 bases agree with TRBD2. This CDR3 has 17 amino acids. Trimming at V came to 4 bases and at J to 2 bases, leaving 4 bases not matched to a gene. Germline CDR1 reads WNHNN; CDR2 reads SYGVQD (reference sequence).

J is TRBJ2-7 and V is TRBV5-1; 8 bases are a match to TRBD1. The CDR3 is 14 residues long. Germline CDR1 is SGHRS and CDR2 is YFSETQ. V dropped 5 bases and J dropped 5; count of bases not matched to a gene: 9. The CDR3 DNA reads as TGCGCCAGCAGTTCCACAGGGGGATCTAACGAGCAGTACTTC. This translates into CASSSTGGSNEQYF.

This clone has just one count. Other DNA sequences from this sample encode an identical CDR3 as well. V is TRBV25-1 and J is TRBJ2-1, with TRBD2 as a possible D gene (5 bases). V dropped 7 bases and J dropped 4 bases, with 8 bases sitting between them. The CDR3 loop spans 12 amino acids. CDR1 and CDR2 from the germline V gene are MGHDK and SYGVNS. The CDR3 loop reads CASTRGYNEQFF. The CDR3 bases are TGTGCCAGCACCCGGGGTTACAATGAGCAGTTCTTC.

This rearrangement joins TRBV5-4 to TRBJ2-3; the D gene is possibly TRBD2 (5 bases). The V gene's germline CDR1 is SGHNT and CDR2 YYREEE (reference sequence). V gave up 5 bases and J gave up 2 bases, with 12 bases separating them. The CDR3 runs 14 residues. CDR3 nucleotides: TGTGCCAGCAGAACACTAGACGTCACAGATACGCAGTATTTT. It codes for CASRTLDVTDTQYF.

The chain uses TRBV6-5 and TRBJ1-2, with D perhaps TRBD1 (5 bases). The V end was cut by 4 bases, the J end by 0 bases, with 9 bases between. Germline CDR1 reads MNHEY; CDR2 reads SVGAGI. This CDR3 contains 14 residues. The CDR3 is CASSLGGPNYGYTF. CDR3 DNA: TGTGCCAGCAGTTTGGGGGGACCTAACTATGGCTACACCTTC.

The chain couples TRBV6-6 to TRBJ1-1; possible D gene TRBD1, 5 bases. Germline CDR1 is MNHNY and CDR2 is SVGAGI (reference sequence). The CDR3 consists of 15 residues. V lost 2 bases, J lost 5 bases, and 15 bases lay in between. CDR3: CASSYQTGTGTEAFF. In DNA, the CDR3 is TGTGCCAGCAGTTACCAAACTGGGACGGGGACTGAAGCTTTCTTT.

V usage is TRBV19 and J usage is TRBJ2-3; D gene uncertain. The V end was cut by 3 bases, the J end by 6 bases, with 7 bases between. Germline CDR1 reads LNHDA; CDR2 reads SQIVND (reference sequence). This CDR3 contains 12 residues. The chain's CDR3 is CASSMARDTQYF. The CDR3 coding sequence is TGTGCCAGTAGTATGGCTAGGGATACGCAGTATTTT. The full variable domain, completed using reference TRBV19 and TRBJ2-3, is DGGITQSPKYLFRKEGQNVTLSCEQNLNHDAMYWYRQDPGQGLRLIYYSQIVNDFQKGDIAEGYSVSREKKESFPLTVTSAQKNPTAFYLCASSMARDTQYFGPGTRLTVL.

The CDR3 bases are TGTGCCAGCAGTGAAATCATTGGAAACACCATATATTTT. Its protein is CASSEIIGNTIYF. The chain couples TRBV6-1 to TRBJ1-3; D is unclear. This CDR3 region has 13 residues. CDR1 and CDR2 from the germline V gene are MNHNS and SASEGT. The V end lost 2 bases, the J end lost 3 bases, and 5 bases lay between the germline ends.

The chain has TRBV4-1 and TRBJ2-7; TRBD1 aligns across 9 bases. The CDR3 totals 22 residues. Germline values: CDR1 MGHRA, CDR2 YSYEKL. Trimming cost V 1 base and J 0 bases; bases outside gene matches: 22. The CDR3: CASSQVITKKGLGTGSSYEQYF. CDR3 in DNA: TGCGCCAGCAGCCAAGTCATCACCAAAAAAGGGCTCGGGACAGGGAGCTCCTACGAGCAGTACTTC.